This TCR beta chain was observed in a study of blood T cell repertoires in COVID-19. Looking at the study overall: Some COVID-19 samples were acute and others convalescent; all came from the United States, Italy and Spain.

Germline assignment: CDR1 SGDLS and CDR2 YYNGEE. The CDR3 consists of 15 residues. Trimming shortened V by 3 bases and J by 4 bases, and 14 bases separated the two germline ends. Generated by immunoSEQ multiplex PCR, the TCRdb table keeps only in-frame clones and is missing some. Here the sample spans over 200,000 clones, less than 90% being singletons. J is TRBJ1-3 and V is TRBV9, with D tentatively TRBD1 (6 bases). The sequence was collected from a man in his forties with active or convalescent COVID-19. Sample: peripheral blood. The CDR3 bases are TGTGCCAGCAGCGGGGGACAAGCGGAGGGAAACACCATATATTTT. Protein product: CASSGGQAEGNTIYF.